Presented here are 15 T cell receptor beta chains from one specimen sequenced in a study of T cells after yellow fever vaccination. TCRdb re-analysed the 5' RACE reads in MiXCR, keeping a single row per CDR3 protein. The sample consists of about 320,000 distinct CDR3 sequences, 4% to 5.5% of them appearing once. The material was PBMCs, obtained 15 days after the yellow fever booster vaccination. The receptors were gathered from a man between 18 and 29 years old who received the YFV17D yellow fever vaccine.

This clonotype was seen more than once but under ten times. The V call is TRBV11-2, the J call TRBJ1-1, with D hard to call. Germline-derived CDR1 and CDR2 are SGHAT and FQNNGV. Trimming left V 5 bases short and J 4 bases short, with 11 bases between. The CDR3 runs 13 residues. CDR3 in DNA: TGTGCCAGCAGCGTAAACTTGCCCACTGAAGCTTTCTTT. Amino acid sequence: CASSVNLPTEAFF.

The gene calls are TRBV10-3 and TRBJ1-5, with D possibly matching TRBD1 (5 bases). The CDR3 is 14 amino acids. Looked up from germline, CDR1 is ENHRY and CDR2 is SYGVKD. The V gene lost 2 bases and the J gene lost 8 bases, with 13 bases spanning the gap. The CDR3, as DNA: TGTGCCATCAGTGAGAGGGGATTTAATGAGCCCCAGCATTTT. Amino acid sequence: CAISERGFNEPQHF.

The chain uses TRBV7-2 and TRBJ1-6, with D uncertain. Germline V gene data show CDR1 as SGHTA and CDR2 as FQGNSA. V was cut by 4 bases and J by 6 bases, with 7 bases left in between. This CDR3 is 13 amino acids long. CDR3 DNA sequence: TGTGCCAGCAGCTACAACTTTAATTCACCCCTCCACTTT. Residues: CASSYNFNSPLHF.

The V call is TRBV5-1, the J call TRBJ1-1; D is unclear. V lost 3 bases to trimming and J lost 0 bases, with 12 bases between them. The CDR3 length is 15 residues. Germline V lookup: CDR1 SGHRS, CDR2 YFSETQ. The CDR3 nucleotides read TGCGCCAGCAGCTCCGACGGATTGTTGAACACTGAAGCTTTCTTT. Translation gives CASSSDGLLNTEAFF.

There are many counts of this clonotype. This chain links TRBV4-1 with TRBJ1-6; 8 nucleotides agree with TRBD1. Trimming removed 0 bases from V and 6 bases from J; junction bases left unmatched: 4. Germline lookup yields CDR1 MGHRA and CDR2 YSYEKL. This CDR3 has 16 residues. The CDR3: CASSQDAGGGNSPLHF. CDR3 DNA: TGCGCCAGCAGCCAAGATGCAGGGGGCGGTAATTCACCCCTCCACTTT.

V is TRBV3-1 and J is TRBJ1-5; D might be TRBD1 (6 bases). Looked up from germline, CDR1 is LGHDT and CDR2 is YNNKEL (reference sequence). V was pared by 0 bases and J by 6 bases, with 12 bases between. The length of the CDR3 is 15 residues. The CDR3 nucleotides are TGTGCCAGCAGCCAAGATATCGGGGGCGGTCAGCCCCAGCATTTT. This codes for CASSQDIGGGQPQHF. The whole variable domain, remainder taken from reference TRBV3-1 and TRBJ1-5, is DTAVSQTPKYLVTQMGNDKSIKCEQNLGHDTMYWYKQDSKKFLKIMFSYNNKELIINETVPNRFSPKSPDKAHLNLHINSLELGDSAVYFCASSQDIGGGQPQHFGDGTRLSIL.

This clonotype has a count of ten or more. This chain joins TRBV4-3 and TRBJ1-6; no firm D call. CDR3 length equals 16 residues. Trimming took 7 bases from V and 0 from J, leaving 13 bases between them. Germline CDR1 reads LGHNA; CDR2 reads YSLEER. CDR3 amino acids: CASTRALGSYNSPLHF. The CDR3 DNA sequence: TGCGCCAGCACCCGGGCATTAGGCTCCTATAATTCACCCCTCCACTTT.

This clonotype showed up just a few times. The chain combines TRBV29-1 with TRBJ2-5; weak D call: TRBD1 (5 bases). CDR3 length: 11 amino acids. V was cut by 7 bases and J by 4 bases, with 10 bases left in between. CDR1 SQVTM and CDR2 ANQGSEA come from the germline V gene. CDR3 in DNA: TGCAGCGCCAGGGTTTCAGAGACCCAGTACTTC. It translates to CSARVSETQYF.

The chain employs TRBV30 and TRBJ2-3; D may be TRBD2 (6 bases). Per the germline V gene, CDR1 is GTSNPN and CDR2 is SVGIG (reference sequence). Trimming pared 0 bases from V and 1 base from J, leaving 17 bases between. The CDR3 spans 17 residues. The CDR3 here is CAWSVMWIGGGTDTQYF. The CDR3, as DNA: TGTGCCTGGAGTGTTATGTGGATCGGCGGGGGCACAGATACGCAGTATTTT.

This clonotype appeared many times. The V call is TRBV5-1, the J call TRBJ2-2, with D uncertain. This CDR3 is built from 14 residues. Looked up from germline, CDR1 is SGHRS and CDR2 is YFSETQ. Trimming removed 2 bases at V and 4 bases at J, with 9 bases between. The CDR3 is CASSLMDPTGELFF. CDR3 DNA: TGCGCCAGCAGCTTAATGGACCCCACCGGGGAGCTGTTTTTT.

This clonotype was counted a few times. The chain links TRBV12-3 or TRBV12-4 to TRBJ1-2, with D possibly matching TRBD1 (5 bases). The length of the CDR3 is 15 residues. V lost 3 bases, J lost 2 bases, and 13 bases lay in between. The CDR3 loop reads CASSFGQGENYGYTF. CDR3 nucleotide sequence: TGTGCCAGCAGTTTTGGGCAGGGTGAGAACTATGGCTACACCTTC.

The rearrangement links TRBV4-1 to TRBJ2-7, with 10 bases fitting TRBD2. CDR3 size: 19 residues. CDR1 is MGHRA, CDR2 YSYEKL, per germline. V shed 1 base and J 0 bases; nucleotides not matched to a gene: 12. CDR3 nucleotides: TGCGCCAGCAGCCAAGTAGAACTAGCGGGGTCTCTGGGCTCCTACGAGCAGTACTTC. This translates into CASSQVELAGSLGSYEQYF.

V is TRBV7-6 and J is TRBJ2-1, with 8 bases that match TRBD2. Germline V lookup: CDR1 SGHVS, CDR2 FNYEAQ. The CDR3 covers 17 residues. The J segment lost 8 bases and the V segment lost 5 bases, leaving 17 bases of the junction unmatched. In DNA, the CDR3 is TGTGCCAGCAGCCCCACCCCATACCGGGGGGGCCCGCATGAGCAGTTCTTC. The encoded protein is CASSPTPYRGGPHEQFF.

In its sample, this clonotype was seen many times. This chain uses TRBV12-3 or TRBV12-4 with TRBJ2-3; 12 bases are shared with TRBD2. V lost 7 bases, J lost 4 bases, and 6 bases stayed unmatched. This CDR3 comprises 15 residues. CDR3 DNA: TGTGCCAGCACCCTAGCGGGGGGGCGGTCAGATACGCAGTATTTT. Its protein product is CASTLAGGRSDTQYF.

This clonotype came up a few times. The CDR3 nucleotides read TGTGCCAGCAGTCCGGACACCAAGGGTTGGGAACAGCCCCAGCATTTT. Amino acids: CASSPDTKGWEQPQHF. The chain recombines TRBV6-5 with TRBJ1-5, with D possibly TRBD1 on 5 matching bases. The CDR3 sequence is 16 residues long. CDR1 and CDR2 from the germline V gene are MNHEY and SVGAGI. Trimming stripped 5 bases from V and 7 bases from J, with 21 bases between.